This T cell receptor (beta chain) came from a study of T cell responses to AZD1222 COVID-19 vaccine. Whole-study context: Second doses that came at about 4 or about 12 weeks were put together. Study-wide points: After the peak T cell response, and only then, were repertoires sampled.

The repertoire was sequenced with immunoSEQ multiplex PCR; TCRdb's copy has only in-frame clones and lacks some. The data show some 110,000 clones, with about 81% seen just once and 5% held by the top ten. With respect to this clone: Its antigen is unidentified.

Germline CDR1 is MNHEY and CDR2 is SVGAGI. The CDR3 is 14 amino acids. The V end lost 2 bases, the J end lost 4 bases, and 9 bases lay between the germline ends. The sequence derives from an adult in good health. This chain connects TRBV6-5 to TRBJ1-5; D might be TRBD1 (5 bases). The sample here was peripheral blood, taken on day 0 of AZD1222 vaccination. CDR3 DNA sequence: TGTGCCAGCAGTTACGCGGGGGGGAATCAGCCCCAGCATTTT. Its protein is CASSYAGGNQPQHF.